The rows below give T cell receptor beta chains drawn from one sample of a study of T cells in Graves' hyperthyroidism and ophthalmopathy. TCRdb reanalysed the multiplex PCR reads using MiXCR and keeps one entry per CDR3 protein. Altogether hundreds of thousands of distinct CDR3 sequences are present, under 45% being singletons, with the ten largest covering roughly 30%. The specimen sequenced was blood. These receptor sequences come from a woman between 40 and 55 years old with Graves' hyperthyroidism. The CDR3 runs from the conserved cysteine through the conserved F or W. A D gene is named only where the DNA matches it firmly. Clone size, where shown, is once, few, many, or a class for clones that have expanded.

V gene: TRBV9
clone size: many
CDR3 length: 11
D gene: .
J gene: TRBJ1-2
CDR3 protein: CASSALSGYTF
CDR3 DNA: TGTGCCAGCAGCGCTCTATCGGGCTACACCTTC

V gene: TRBV20-1
clone size: .
CDR3 length: 15
D gene: TRBD1
J gene: TRBJ2-5
CDR3 protein: CSASGWGTGQETQYF
CDR3 DNA: TGCAGTGCTAGTGGTTGGGGGACAGGGCAAGAGACCCAGTACTTC

V gene: TRBV4-1
clone size: few
CDR3 length: 16
D gene: TRBD2
J gene: TRBJ2-7
CDR3 protein: CASSPRSGLAGGEQYF
CDR3 DNA: TGCGCCAGCAGCCCAAGGTCGGGACTAGCGGGAGGCGAGCAGTACTTC

V gene: TRBV6-5
clone size: many
CDR3 length: 13
D gene: .
J gene: TRBJ1-2
CDR3 protein: CASSYFEGYGYTF
CDR3 DNA: TGTGCCAGCAGTTACTTCGAGGGGTATGGCTACACCTTC

V gene: TRBV6-5
clone size: .
CDR3 length: 15
D gene: .
J gene: TRBJ2-7
CDR3 protein: CASSRTGGPSREQYF
CDR3 DNA: TGTGCCAGCAGTAGGACGGGGGGCCCTTCGAGGGAGCAGTACTTC

V gene: TRBV11-2
clone size: .
CDR3 length: 14
D gene: TRBD1
J gene: TRBJ2-2
CDR3 protein: CASSLVRGPGELFF
CDR3 DNA: TGTGCCAGCAGCTTAGTCAGGGGGCCCGGGGAGCTGTTTTTT

V gene: TRBV5-1
clone size: .
CDR3 length: 15
D gene: TRBD1
J gene: TRBJ2-5
CDR3 protein: CASSLGGQAQETQYF
CDR3 DNA: TGTGCCAGCAGCTTGGGGGGACAGGCCCAAGAGACCCAGTACTTC

V gene: TRBV29-1
clone size: .
CDR3 length: 16
D gene: .
J gene: TRBJ2-2
CDR3 protein: CSVSHPGNPNTGELFF
CDR3 DNA: TGCAGCGTTTCCCATCCGGGGAACCCGAACACCGGGGAGCTGTTTTTT

V gene: TRBV5-6
clone size: .
CDR3 length: 18
D gene: TRBD2
J gene: TRBJ2-3
CDR3 protein: CASSLTSGSFGGTDTQYF
CDR3 DNA: TGTGCCAGCAGCTTGACTAGCGGGAGTTTCGGGGGCACAGATACGCAGTATTTT

V gene: TRBV20-1
clone size: .
CDR3 length: 15
D gene: TRBD2
J gene: TRBJ2-5
CDR3 protein: CSAAMGLAGKETQYF
CDR3 DNA: TGCAGTGCTGCCATGGGGCTAGCGGGGAAAGAGACCCAGTACTTC

V gene: TRBV19
clone size: many
CDR3 length: 12
D gene: .
J gene: TRBJ1-1
CDR3 protein: CASRDTKLWPFF
CDR3 DNA: TGTGCCAGTCGAGACACTAAACTCTGGCCTTTCTTT

V gene: TRBV25-1
clone size: .
CDR3 length: 13
D gene: .
J gene: TRBJ1-2
CDR3 protein: CASSESGGNGYTF
CDR3 DNA: TGTGCCAGCAGTGAATCAGGTGGGAATGGCTACACCTTC

V gene: TRBV7-2
clone size: few
CDR3 length: 13
D gene: .
J gene: TRBJ2-3
CDR3 protein: CASSYTRSDTQYF
CDR3 DNA: TGTGCCAGCAGTTACACGAGGTCGGATACGCAGTATTTT

V gene: TRBV19
clone size: few
CDR3 length: 16
D gene: .
J gene: TRBJ1-5
CDR3 protein: CASSNPGILVAGPQHF
CDR3 DNA: TGTGCCAGTAGTAACCCAGGAATTTTAGTGGCGGGGCCCCAGCATTTT

V gene: TRBV20-1
clone size: .
CDR3 length: 15
D gene: TRBD1
J gene: TRBJ1-6
CDR3 protein: CSASGRANRGSPLHF
CDR3 DNA: TGCAGTGCTAGCGGGAGGGCCAACAGGGGATCACCCCTCCACTTT

V gene: TRBV7-3
clone size: many
CDR3 length: 13
D gene: .
J gene: TRBJ2-5
CDR3 protein: CASSSDPQETQYF
CDR3 DNA: TGTGCCAGCAGCTCAGACCCTCAAGAGACCCAGTACTTC

V gene: TRBV6-1
clone size: .
CDR3 length: 14
D gene: .
J gene: TRBJ1-6
CDR3 protein: CASSELGVTSPLHF
CDR3 DNA: TGTGCCAGCAGTGAACTGGGGGTGACTTCACCCCTCCACTTT

V gene: TRBV10-2
clone size: .
CDR3 length: 14
D gene: .
J gene: TRBJ1-1
CDR3 protein: CASSYYSTNTEAFF
CDR3 DNA: TGTGCCAGCAGTTACTACTCTACGAACACTGAAGCTTTCTTT

V gene: TRBV7-2
clone size: .
CDR3 length: 15
D gene: .
J gene: TRBJ2-7
CDR3 protein: CASRRGERPSYEQYF
CDR3 DNA: TGTGCCAGCAGGAGGGGGGAGCGGCCTTCCTACGAGCAGTACTTC

V gene: TRBV6-5
clone size: .
CDR3 length: 15
D gene: TRBD1
J gene: TRBJ2-7
CDR3 protein: CASSNTYRGTYEQYF
CDR3 DNA: TGCGCCAGCAGTAACACATACAGGGGGACCTACGAGCAGTACTTC

V gene: TRBV3-1
clone size: .
CDR3 length: 14
D gene: TRBD1
J gene: TRBJ1-1
CDR3 protein: CASSQGGQGGRAFF
CDR3 DNA: TGTGCCAGCAGCCAAGGGGGACAGGGAGGTAGAGCTTTCTTT

V gene: TRBV20-1
clone size: few
CDR3 length: 14
D gene: .
J gene: TRBJ1-1
CDR3 protein: CSARVRSANTEAFF
CDR3 DNA: TGCAGTGCTAGGGTCCGCAGCGCGAACACTGAAGCTTTCTTT

V gene: TRBV7-2
clone size: many
CDR3 length: 13
D gene: .
J gene: TRBJ2-2
CDR3 protein: CASSRTNTGELFF
CDR3 DNA: TGTGCCAGCAGCCGGACGAATACCGGGGAGCTGTTTTTT

V gene: TRBV20-1
clone size: once
CDR3 length: 14
D gene: .
J gene: TRBJ2-1
CDR3 protein: CSARAQRSYNEQFF
CDR3 DNA: TGCAGTGCTAGAGCCCAGCGGAGCTACAATGAGCAGTTCTTC

V gene: TRBV2
clone size: many
CDR3 length: 15
D gene: .
J gene: TRBJ1-3
CDR3 protein: CASSVTVGSRNTIYF
CDR3 DNA: TGTGCCAGCAGCGTGACAGTCGGCTCTAGAAACACCATATATTTT

V gene: TRBV19
clone size: many
CDR3 length: 14
D gene: .
J gene: TRBJ2-7
CDR3 protein: CASRAGPTFYEQYF
CDR3 DNA: TGTGCCAGTAGGGCGGGACCGACCTTCTACGAGCAGTACTTC

V gene: TRBV10-2
clone size: once
CDR3 length: 15
D gene: .
J gene: TRBJ1-1
CDR3 protein: CASSRRGTAYTEAFF
CDR3 DNA: TGTGCGAGCTCCCGCCGGGGGACCGCTTACACTGAAGCTTTCTTT

V gene: TRBV13
clone size: many
CDR3 length: 13
D gene: .
J gene: TRBJ1-1
CDR3 protein: CASSGVRNTEAFF
CDR3 DNA: TGTGCCAGCAGCGGAGTGAGGAACACTGAAGCTTTCTTT

V gene: TRBV5-1
clone size: .
CDR3 length: 13
D gene: .
J gene: TRBJ1-4
CDR3 protein: CASSPEIDEKLFF
CDR3 DNA: TGCGCCAGCAGCCCGGAGATAGATGAAAAACTGTTTTTT

V gene: TRBV7-2
clone size: .
CDR3 length: 14
D gene: TRBD1
J gene: TRBJ2-7
CDR3 protein: CASRRWDRNYEQYF
CDR3 DNA: TGTGCCAGCAGGCGGTGGGACAGGAACTACGAGCAGTACTTC